The clone carrying this T cell receptor beta chain has ten or more counts. The antigen remains unidentified. The sample belongs to a study of T cell repertoires in cytomegalovirus infection. About the study: Indicated by public TCR beta signatures were CMV infection and matching HLA type. Broader study findings: The study found HLA-C-restricted CMV-specific TCR beta clonotypes dominating the ex vivo response. Cumulative public TCR beta family frequency identified carriers of CMV plus the relevant HLA.

MiXCR was run by TCRdb on the reads, yielding one entry per CDR3 protein. The sample carries about 530,000 distinct CDR3 sequences, around 27% recorded once. This TCR came from a human donor in good health (CMV status not recorded). Some clones in this sample may be carry-over from other donors' samples. Material for sequencing was PBMCs.

CDR3 in DNA: TGTGCCAGCAGCCGACAGGGGTGGACCGGGGAGCTGTTTTTT. This translates into CASSRQGWTGELFF. The chain joins TRBV7-3 to TRBJ2-2; 8 nucleotides agree with TRBD1. V lost 5 bases, J lost 5 bases, and 4 bases stayed unmatched. This CDR3 spans 14 amino acids. Germline V gene data show CDR1 as SGHTA and CDR2 as FQGTGA. Full variable domain (missing parts from reference TRBV7-3 and TRBJ2-2): GAGVSQTPSNKVTEKGKYVELRCDPISGHTALYWYRQSLGQGPEFLIYFQGTGAADDSGLPNDRFFAVRPEGSVSTLKIQRTERGDSAVYLCASSRQGWTGELFFGEGSRLTVL.